One T cell receptor (beta chain) is described in this entry. Its matching antigen is unknown. The sort gate was single viable CD3+CD4+CD8-CD45RO+ cells for memory CD4+ T cells. CMV serostatus came from serum IgG against pp150, pp28, p38, p52. This entry is derived from a study of memory CD4+ T cells and cytomegalovirus serostatus. Study overall: This sample comes from healthy Belgian adults, under 10 CMV seropositive, about 25 seronegative. General observations from the study: Each of approximately 69 CMV-associated TCRbeta sequences occurred in one to five individuals.

The CDR3 totals 17 residues. The germline CDR1 and CDR2 sequences are SGHTA and FQGTGA. Trimming took 4 bases from V and 5 from J, leaving 23 bases between them. In the study's own analysis: Out-of-frame sequences were removed, leaving 2,204,828 distinct TCRbeta sequences. Profiling relied on immunoSEQ multiplex PCR, and the TCRdb table lists in-frame clones only, not all of them. V, J and clone size are those of that table, while D and trimming were read from the DNA. The sample consists of about 60,000 clones, 70% to 80% of them appearing once. This TCR derives from an adult in good health and CMV-seronegative. The chain carries TRBV7-3 and TRBJ1-2; D gene uncertain. Sequencing was performed on memory CD4+ T cells from blood. This CDR3 is CASSSPLGATQWYGYTF. CDR3 nucleotides: TGTGCCAGCAGCTCCCCACTAGGAGCTACCCAGTGGTATGGCTACACCTTC.